Listed here are 13 T cell receptor beta chains from one sample, sequenced in a study of beta chain features in type 1 diabetes (dated by TCRdb to between 2018 and 2020). Antigens for these TCRs are unknown. The protocol used for the library was the immunoSEQ multiplex PCR assay. The entire amount of isolated RNA was reverse transcribed using the High Capacity cDNA Reverse Transcription Kit, so the sequenced TCRB transcripts were expressed ones. TCRdb's version of the immuneACCESS table is confined to in-frame rearrangements and falls short of the full clone set. An unresolved V gene accounts for under half of the shortfall where checked; the remainder is of unknown origin. The sample profile shows 150,000 to 200,000 clones; 9% to 10% of them were found once. About 0.65% of the sample belongs to the ten largest clones. Points the paper makes about the study in general: In all four CD4+ subsets, TCRB CDR3 length was moderately but significantly shorter in type 1 diabetes patients.

Material: central memory CD4+ T cells from blood. Receptors originate from a woman in her thirties with type 1 diabetes.

This clone was found a few times. V usage is TRBV19 and J usage is TRBJ1-5; 10 bases map to TRBD1. CDR1 and CDR2 from the germline V gene are LNHDA and SQIVND (reference sequence). Trimming removed 4 bases from V and 6 bases from J; junction bases left unmatched: 12. The CDR3 extends over 17 amino acids. The CDR3 DNA sequence: TGTGCCAGTAGTACACAGGGGACAGGGGTGATACTTCAGCCCCAGCATTTT. Translation gives CASSTQGTGVILQPQHF.

The genes are TRBV25-1 and TRBJ1-2; D may be TRBD1 (6 bases). The CDR3 length is 12 residues. CDR1 is MGHDK, CDR2 SYGVNS, per germline. The V end lost 7 bases, the J end lost 4 bases, and 10 bases lay between the germline ends. CDR3 nucleotide sequence: TGTGCCAGCACAGGGGCGAGCTATGGCTACACCTTC. Translated: CASTGASYGYTF.

This clone was seen a few times. The same CDR3 arises from other DNA sequences in this sample as well. The rearrangement links TRBV5-1 to TRBJ2-1; a weak D match, TRBD1 (5 bases). Germline assignment: CDR1 SGHRS and CDR2 YFSETQ. The CDR3 covers 14 residues. V lost 0 bases to trimming and J lost 7 bases, with 11 bases between them. CDR3 in DNA: TGCGCCAGCAGCTTGGGGCAGGGTGGGAATGAGCAGTTCTTC. Translating it yields CASSLGQGGNEQFF.

This clone has a handful of counts. The genes are TRBV5-6 and TRBJ2-7; weak D call: TRBD1 (6 bases). CDR1 and CDR2 from the germline V gene are SGHDT and YYEEEE. There are 13 residues in the CDR3. Trimming removed 4 bases from V and 5 bases from J, with 13 bases in between. The chain's CDR3 is CASSQQGFDEQYF. The CDR3 DNA follows: TGTGCCAGCAGCCAACAGGGTTTCGACGAGCAGTACTTC.

This chain joins TRBV30 and TRBJ2-1, with 7 positions matching TRBD2. V shed 2 bases, J shed 0 bases, and the junction held 10 bases outside the gene matches. Germline CDR1 and CDR2: GTSNPN and SVGIG (reference sequence). The CDR3 runs 17 residues. CDR3 loop: CAWSSSGGGSSYNEQFF. The CDR3 bases are TGTGCCTGGAGTTCTAGCGGCGGAGGGTCCTCCTACAATGAGCAGTTCTTC.

The chain has TRBV29-1 and TRBJ2-3, with 8 positions matching TRBD2. V was clipped by 0 bases and J by 8 bases; unmatched bases: 10. Germline assignment: CDR1 SQVTM and CDR2 ANQGSEA. This CDR3 contains 15 residues. In nucleotides, the CDR3 is TGCAGCGTTGAAGAGGGGGGACTAGTTGGGGGTACGCAGTATTTT. Translation gives CSVEEGGLVGGTQYF.

This clone was counted between two and nine times. This chain joins TRBV7-2 and TRBJ2-3, with a weak D call TRBD2 (7 bases). Trimming stripped 5 bases from V and 0 bases from J, with 12 bases between. The germline gives CDR1 SGHTA, CDR2 FQGNSA. The CDR3 is 15 residues long. The DNA of the CDR3 is TGTGCCAGCAGCCCCCGGGGGGCTAGCACAGATACGCAGTATTTT. This sequence encodes CASSPRGASTDTQYF.

In its sample, this clone was seen a few times. The chain uses TRBV28 and TRBJ2-7; TRBD2 matches 11 bases. Losses at the gene ends were 5 bases for V and 8 bases for J; bases not matched to a gene: 11. The CDR3 totals 15 residues. Germline V gene sequence: CDR1 MDHEN, CDR2 SYDVKM. The CDR3 loop is CASSAPSGTSGKQYF. The DNA of the CDR3 is TGTGCCAGCAGTGCTCCGTCCGGGACTAGCGGCAAGCAGTACTTC.

This clone has more than one count but fewer than ten. The chain uses TRBV30 and TRBJ2-3, with TRBD2 matching over 9 bases. V dropped 2 bases and J dropped 1; count of bases not matched to a gene: 4. The CDR3 is 15 amino acids. Germline loops: CDR1 GTSNPN, CDR2 SVGIG (reference sequence). The CDR3 bases are TGTGCCTGGAGTCACTTAGCGGGGGGCACAGATACGCAGTATTTT. Protein product: CAWSHLAGGTDTQYF. The whole variable domain, remainder taken from reference TRBV30 and TRBJ2-3, is SQTIHQWPATLVQPVGSPLSLECTVEGTSNPNLYWYRQAAGRGLQLLFYSVGIGQISSEVPQNLSASRPQDRQFILSSKKLLLSDSGFYLCAWSHLAGGTDTQYFGPGTRLTVL.

The rearrangement uses TRBV4-1 and TRBJ2-7; D possibly corresponds to TRBD1 (5 bases). Trimming left V 1 base short and J 2 bases short, with 6 bases between. This CDR3 spans 13 amino acids. Germline V gene sequence: CDR1 MGHRA, CDR2 YSYEKL. The CDR3 DNA follows: TGCGCCAGCAGCCAAGGACAGACCTACGAGCAGTACTTC. It translates to CASSQGQTYEQYF.

Regarding this clone: Other DNA sequences of this sample code for an identical CDR3. The chain carries TRBV7-3 and TRBJ2-1, with D tentatively TRBD2 (6 bases). This CDR3 region has 14 residues. Germline V gene sequence: CDR1 SGHTA, CDR2 FQGTGA. Between the trimmed V and J ends, which lost 1 base and 5 bases, there was a span of 9 bases. The DNA for the CDR3 is TGTGCCAGCAGCTTAAGCGGGGCGAACAATGAGCAGTTCTTC. This codes for CASSLSGANNEQFF.

This clone has a handful of counts. The chain has TRBV4-2 and TRBJ1-1; D uncertain. Germline V CDR1 and CDR2: LGHNA, YNFKEQ. Trimming removed 6 bases from V and 2 bases from J, with 4 bases in between. This CDR3 is built from 11 residues. The DNA for the CDR3 is TGTGCCAGCAGGACAAACACTGAAGCTTTCTTT. Translating gives CASRTNTEAFF.

This clone has just a few counts. Other DNA sequences of this sample code for an identical CDR3. The CDR3 sequence: CSVRTGSYEQYF. The CDR3 bases are TGCAGCGTAAGGACAGGATCCTACGAGCAGTACTTC. This rearrangement joins TRBV29-1 to TRBJ2-7, with TRBD1 matching over 7 bases. CDR1 SQVTM and CDR2 ANQGSEA come from the germline V gene. After removal of 6 bases from V and 1 base from J, the junction contained 3 bases not matched to a gene. The CDR3 length is 12 residues.